Each of the 9 T cell receptor beta chains below was sequenced from the same sample in a study of T cells after yellow fever vaccination. TCRdb re-called the 5' RACE reads through MiXCR, storing one row per CDR3 protein. The data hold about 120,000 distinct CDR3 sequences, with 15% observed a single time. Here the sequenced sample was CD8+ T cells sorted from PBMCs, taken 5 days after the yellow fever booster vaccination. These receptors all stem from a man aged 18 to 30 who received the YFV17D yellow fever vaccine.

The chain has TRBV11-3 and TRBJ2-2; perhaps TRBD2 as D (6 bases). Trimming removed 5 bases at V and 5 bases at J, with 12 bases between. The germline gives CDR1 SGHNT, CDR2 YENEEA. The CDR3 runs 14 residues. CDR3 in DNA: TGTGCCAGCAGCCGCCATCGGGGGACCGGGGAGCTGTTTTTT. This translates into CASSRHRGTGELFF.

V and J are TRBV15 and TRBJ1-2; D gene unclear. Germline values: CDR1 LNHNV, CDR2 YYDKDF (reference sequence). V shed 2 bases and J shed 4 bases, with 11 bases lying between them. CDR3 length: 14 amino acids. CDR3 sequence: CATSRTTPGYGYTF. The CDR3 nucleotides are TGTGCCACCAGCAGAACCACCCCAGGCTATGGCTACACCTTC.

The V call is TRBV7-6, the J call TRBJ2-3, with 12 nucleotides matching TRBD2. The CDR3 has 15 residues. The trim removed 5 bases at V and 3 bases at J, leaving 3 bases unmatched. CDR1 is SGHVS, CDR2 FNYEAQ, per germline. In nucleotides, the CDR3 is TGTGCCAGCAGCGTAGGACTAGCGGGAACAGATACGCAGTATTTT. Its protein product is CASSVGLAGTDTQYF. The full variable domain, in which reference TRBV7-6 and TRBJ2-3 provide the parts outside the CDR3, is GAGVSQSPRYKVTKRGQDVALRCDPISGHVSLYWYRQALGQGPEFLTYFNYEAQQDKSGLPNDRFSAERPEGSISTLTIQRTEQRDSAMYRCASSVGLAGTDTQYFGPGTRLTVL.

This rearrangement joins TRBV10-3 to TRBJ2-5, with TRBD2 matching 8 bases. The CDR3 loop spans 17 amino acids. V lost 6 bases, J lost 5 bases, and 17 bases stayed unmatched. Germline values: CDR1 ENHRY, CDR2 SYGVKD. The CDR3 reads CAISDEVVSGVSETQYF. Here the CDR3 DNA reads TGTGCCATCAGCGACGAAGTAGTTAGCGGGGTTAGTGAGACCCAGTACTTC.

The V gene is TRBV24-1, the J gene TRBJ2-1; D is unresolved. V shed 4 bases and J shed 4 bases, with 7 bases lying between them. The CDR3 has 13 amino acids. From germline, CDR1 is KGHDR and CDR2 SFDVKD. CDR3 coding DNA: TGTGCCACCAGTGACAGGAGTTACAATGAGCAGTTCTTC. This sequence encodes CATSDRSYNEQFF.

The chain combines TRBV5-5 with TRBJ2-2; 13 bases match TRBD2. Unmatched junction bases numbered 4, after V lost 4 bases and J lost 7 bases. CDR1 SGHKS and CDR2 YYEKEE come from the germline V gene (reference sequence). The CDR3 totals 15 residues. The CDR3 DNA sequence: TGTGCCAGCAGCCGAGGACTAGCGGGGGACGGGGAGCTGTTTTTT. Translated, it gives CASSRGLAGDGELFF.

This clonotype came up a few times. This chain joins TRBV12-3 or TRBV12-4 and TRBJ1-4; 8 nucleotides line up with TRBD1. This CDR3 contains 16 residues. Unmatched junction bases numbered 8, after V lost 6 bases and J lost 2 bases. CDR3 bases: TGTGCCAGCAGCCATGGACAGGGAGATACTAATGAAAAACTGTTTTTT. This translates into CASSHGQGDTNEKLFF.

The chain employs TRBV4-1 and TRBJ1-5, with D possibly TRBD1 on 5 matching bases. The CDR3 has 16 amino acids. Trimming removed 0 bases from V and 4 bases from J, with 13 bases in between. Germline V gives CDR1 MGHRA, CDR2 YSYEKL. This chain's CDR3 is CASSQDDGAINQPQHF. In nucleotides, the CDR3 is TGCGCCAGCAGCCAAGACGATGGGGCCATTAATCAGCCCCAGCATTTT.

The rearrangement uses TRBV3-1 and TRBJ2-3; TRBD2 aligns across 11 bases. V lost 1 base to trimming and J lost 6 bases; unmatched junction nucleotides: 12. Germline CDR1 reads LGHDT; CDR2 reads YNNKEL (reference sequence). The length of the CDR3 is 18 residues. The CDR3 loop reads CASSQAHGLAGGTDTQYF. The DNA of the CDR3 is TGTGCCAGCAGCCAAGCCCATGGACTAGCGGGTGGGACGGATACGCAGTATTTT.